This T cell receptor beta chain came from a study of regulatory T cells in long-lasting Graves disease. Study overall: To qualify as persistent, Graves' disease required over 5 years of antithyroid drugs with positive TSH receptor antibodies.

Through Arm-PCR of CDR3 regions and iRepertoire HTBI primers, TCR beta libraries were built. As originally analysed: Across samples, over 55 TRBV and about 15 TRBJ segments were found. Each CDR3 protein is one row after TCRdb ran MiXCR on the multiplex PCR reads. The V and J calls, along with clone size, are taken from TCRdb and not from the paper's own processing. Of fewer than 600,000 distinct CDR3 sequences in the sample, 22% are singletons; the top ten hold roughly 13%. Specified time point: persistent/refractory GD, antithyroid drugs over 5 years with positive TRAb. PBMCs provided the RNA from which the TCR library was made. Points on this clonotype: Antigen specificity is unknown.

Trimming cost V 1 base and J 4 bases, with 14 bases left between them. The CDR3 is 16 residues long. CDR1 and CDR2 from the germline V gene are SEHNR and FQNEAQ (reference sequence). Study-wide results and limits: Newly diagnosed disease favored TRBV20-1 and TRBJ2-1 over persistent disease. The persistent group shared roughly 2,700 public clonotypes, more than the roughly 970 shared by new patients.

The receptor's source is a female donor with Graves disease. The sequenced sample was peripheral blood mononuclear cells (PBMCs), obtained when the disease was refractory, from a patient treated with antithyroid drugs. The rearrangement joins TRBV7-9 to TRBJ1-3; possibly TRBD1 for D (6 bases). The CDR3 protein is CASSLGTEIFGNTIYF. For the CDR3, the DNA is TGTGCCAGCAGCTTAGGGACAGAAATCTTCGGAAACACCATATATTTT.